This TCR beta chain was retrieved from a study of identical twins. General study points: Within monozygotic twins, out-of-frame TCR alpha sharing was underestimated by the models.

The V and J ends lost 10 bases and 3 bases respectively, with 12 bases between them. Germline assignment: CDR1 SGHVS and CDR2 FQNEAQ. The CDR3 covers 12 residues. A template switching step contributed a universal primer site, while unique molecular identifiers were present in the cDNA. TCRdb reprocessed the 5' RACE reads with MiXCR, giving one entry per CDR3 protein. The sample lists roughly 500,000 distinct CDR3 sequences, roughly 21% occurring once. Every sampled donor was Caucasian and healthy. This clonotype showed up just a few times. Antigen: not known. The same data also contributed to another study, on T cells expressing NK-cell markers. Turning to that study: The CD3+CD56-NKG2C+ fraction of a handful of donors was also led by these clonotypes.

The sample was CD4+ T cells sorted from blood. The chain carries TRBV7-8 and TRBJ2-5, with a weak D call TRBD2 (6 bases). The TCR sequence derives from a woman aged 18-29 years in good health. CDR3 coding DNA: TGTGCCACTGGGACTGGGGAAGAGACCCAGTACTTC. Its translation: CATGTGEETQYF. Complete variable domain (other parts from reference TRBV7-8 and TRBJ2-5): GAGVSQSPRYKVAKRGQDVALRCDPISGHVSLFWYQQALGQGPEFLTYFQNEAQLDKSGLPSDRFFAERPEGSVSTLKIQRTQQEDSAVYLCATGTGEETQYFGPGTRLLVL.